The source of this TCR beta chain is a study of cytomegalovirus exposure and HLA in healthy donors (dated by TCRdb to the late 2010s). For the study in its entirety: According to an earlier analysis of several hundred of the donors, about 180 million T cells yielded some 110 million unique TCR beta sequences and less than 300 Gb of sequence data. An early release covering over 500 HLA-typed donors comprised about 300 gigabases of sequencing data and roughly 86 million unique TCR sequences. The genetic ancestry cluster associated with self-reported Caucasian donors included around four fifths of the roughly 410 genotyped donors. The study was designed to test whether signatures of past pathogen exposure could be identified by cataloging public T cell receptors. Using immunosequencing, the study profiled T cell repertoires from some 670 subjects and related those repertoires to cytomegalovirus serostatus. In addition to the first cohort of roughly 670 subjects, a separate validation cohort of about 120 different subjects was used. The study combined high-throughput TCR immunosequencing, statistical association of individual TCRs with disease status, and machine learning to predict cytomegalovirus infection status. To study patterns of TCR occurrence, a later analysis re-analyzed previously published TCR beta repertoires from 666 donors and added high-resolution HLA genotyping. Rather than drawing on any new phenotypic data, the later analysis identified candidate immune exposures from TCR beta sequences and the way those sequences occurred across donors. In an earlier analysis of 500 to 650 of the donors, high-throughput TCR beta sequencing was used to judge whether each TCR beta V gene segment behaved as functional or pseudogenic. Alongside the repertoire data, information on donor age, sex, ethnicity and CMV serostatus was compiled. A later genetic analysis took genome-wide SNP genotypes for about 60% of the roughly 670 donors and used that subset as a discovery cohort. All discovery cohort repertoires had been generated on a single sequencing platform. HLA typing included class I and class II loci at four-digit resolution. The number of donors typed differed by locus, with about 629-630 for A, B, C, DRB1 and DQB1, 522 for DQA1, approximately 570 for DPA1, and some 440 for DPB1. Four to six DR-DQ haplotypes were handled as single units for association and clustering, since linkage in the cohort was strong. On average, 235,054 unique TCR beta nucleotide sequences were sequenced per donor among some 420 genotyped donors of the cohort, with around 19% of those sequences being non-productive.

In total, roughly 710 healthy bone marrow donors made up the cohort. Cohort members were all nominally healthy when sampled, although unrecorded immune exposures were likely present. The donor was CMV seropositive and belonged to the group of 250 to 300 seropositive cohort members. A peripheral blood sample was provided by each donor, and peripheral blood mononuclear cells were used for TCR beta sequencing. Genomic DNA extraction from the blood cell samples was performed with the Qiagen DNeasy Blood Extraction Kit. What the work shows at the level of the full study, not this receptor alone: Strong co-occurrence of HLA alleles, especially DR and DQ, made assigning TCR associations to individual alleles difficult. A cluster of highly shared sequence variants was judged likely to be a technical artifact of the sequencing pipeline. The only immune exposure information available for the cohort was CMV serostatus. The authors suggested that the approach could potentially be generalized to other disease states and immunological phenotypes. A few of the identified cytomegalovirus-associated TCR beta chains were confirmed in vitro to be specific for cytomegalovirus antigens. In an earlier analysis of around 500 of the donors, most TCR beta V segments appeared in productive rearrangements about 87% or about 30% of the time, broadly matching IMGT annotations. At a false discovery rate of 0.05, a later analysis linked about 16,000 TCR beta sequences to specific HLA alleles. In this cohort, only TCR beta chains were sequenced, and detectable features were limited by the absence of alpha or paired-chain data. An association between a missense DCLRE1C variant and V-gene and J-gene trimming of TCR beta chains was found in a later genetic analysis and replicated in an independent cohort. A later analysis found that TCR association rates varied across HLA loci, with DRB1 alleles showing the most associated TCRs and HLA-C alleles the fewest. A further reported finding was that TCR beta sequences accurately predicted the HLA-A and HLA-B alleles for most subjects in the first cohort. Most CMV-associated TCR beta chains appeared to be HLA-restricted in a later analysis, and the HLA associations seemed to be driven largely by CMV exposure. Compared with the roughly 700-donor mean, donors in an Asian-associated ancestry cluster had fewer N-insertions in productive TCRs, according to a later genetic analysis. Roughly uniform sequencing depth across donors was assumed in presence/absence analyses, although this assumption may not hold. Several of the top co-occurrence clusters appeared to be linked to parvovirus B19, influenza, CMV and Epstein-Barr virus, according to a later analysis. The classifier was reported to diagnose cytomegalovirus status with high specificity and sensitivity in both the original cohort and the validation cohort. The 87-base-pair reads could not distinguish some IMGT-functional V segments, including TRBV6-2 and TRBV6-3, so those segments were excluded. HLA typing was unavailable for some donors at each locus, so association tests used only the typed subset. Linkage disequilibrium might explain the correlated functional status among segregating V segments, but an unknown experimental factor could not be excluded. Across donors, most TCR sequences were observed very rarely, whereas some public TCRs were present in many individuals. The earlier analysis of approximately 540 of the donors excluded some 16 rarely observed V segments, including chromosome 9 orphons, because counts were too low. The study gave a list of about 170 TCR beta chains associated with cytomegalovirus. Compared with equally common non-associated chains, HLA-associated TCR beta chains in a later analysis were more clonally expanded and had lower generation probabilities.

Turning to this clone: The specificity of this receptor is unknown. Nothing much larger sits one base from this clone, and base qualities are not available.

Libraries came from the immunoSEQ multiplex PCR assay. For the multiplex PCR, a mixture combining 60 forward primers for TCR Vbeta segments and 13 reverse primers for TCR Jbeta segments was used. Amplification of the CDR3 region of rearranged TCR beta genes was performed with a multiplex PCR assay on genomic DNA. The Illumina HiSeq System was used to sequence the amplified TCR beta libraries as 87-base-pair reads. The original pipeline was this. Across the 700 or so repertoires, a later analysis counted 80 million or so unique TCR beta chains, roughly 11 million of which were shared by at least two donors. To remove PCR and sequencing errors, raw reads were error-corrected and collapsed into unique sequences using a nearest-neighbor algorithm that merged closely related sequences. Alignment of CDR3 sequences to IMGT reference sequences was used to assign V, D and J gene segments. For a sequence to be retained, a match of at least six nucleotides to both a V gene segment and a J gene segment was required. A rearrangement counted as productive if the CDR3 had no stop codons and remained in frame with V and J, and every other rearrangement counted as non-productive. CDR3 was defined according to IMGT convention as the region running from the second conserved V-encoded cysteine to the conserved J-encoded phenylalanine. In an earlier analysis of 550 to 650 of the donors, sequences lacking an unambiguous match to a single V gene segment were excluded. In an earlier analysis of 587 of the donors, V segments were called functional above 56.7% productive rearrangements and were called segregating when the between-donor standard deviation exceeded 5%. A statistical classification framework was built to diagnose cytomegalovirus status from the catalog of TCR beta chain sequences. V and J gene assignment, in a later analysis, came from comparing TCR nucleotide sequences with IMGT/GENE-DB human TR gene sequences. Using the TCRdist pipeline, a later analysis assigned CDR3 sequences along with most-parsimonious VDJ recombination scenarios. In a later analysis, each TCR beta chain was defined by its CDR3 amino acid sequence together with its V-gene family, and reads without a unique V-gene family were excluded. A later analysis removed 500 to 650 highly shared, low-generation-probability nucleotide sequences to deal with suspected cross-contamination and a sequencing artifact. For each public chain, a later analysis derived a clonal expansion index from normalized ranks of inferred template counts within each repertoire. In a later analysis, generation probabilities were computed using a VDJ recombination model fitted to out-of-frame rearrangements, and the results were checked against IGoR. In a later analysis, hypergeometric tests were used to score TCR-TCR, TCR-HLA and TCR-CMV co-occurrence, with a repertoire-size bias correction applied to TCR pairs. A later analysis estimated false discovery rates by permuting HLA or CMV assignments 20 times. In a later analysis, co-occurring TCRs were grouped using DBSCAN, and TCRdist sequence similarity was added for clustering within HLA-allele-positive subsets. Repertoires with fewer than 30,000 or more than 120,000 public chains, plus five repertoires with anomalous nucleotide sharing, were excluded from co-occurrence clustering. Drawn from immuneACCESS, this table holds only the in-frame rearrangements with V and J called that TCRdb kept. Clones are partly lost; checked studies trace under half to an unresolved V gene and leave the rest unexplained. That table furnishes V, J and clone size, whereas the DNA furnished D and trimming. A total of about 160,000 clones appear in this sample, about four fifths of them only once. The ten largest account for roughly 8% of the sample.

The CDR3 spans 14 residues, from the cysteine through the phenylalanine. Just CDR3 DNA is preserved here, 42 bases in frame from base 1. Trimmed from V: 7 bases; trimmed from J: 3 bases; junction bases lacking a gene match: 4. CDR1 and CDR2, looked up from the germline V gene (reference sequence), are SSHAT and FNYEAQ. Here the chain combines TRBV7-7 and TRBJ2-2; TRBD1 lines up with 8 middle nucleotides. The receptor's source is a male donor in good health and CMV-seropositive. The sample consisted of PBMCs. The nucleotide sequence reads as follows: TGTGCCAGCACTAACAGGGGGGACACCGGGGAGCTGTTTTTT. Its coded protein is CASTNRGDTGELFF.